The present T cell receptor beta chain was sequenced within a study of neurological immune-mediated disorders. This clonotype was recorded at least ten times. The antigen is unknown. A read error may be the cause here, since a much bigger clone is one base away. General study findings and limits: The level of TCR clonal expansion was highest in patients with HTLV-1-associated myelopathy and lowest in multiple sclerosis, where it fell below the level seen in healthy controls.

V lost 6 bases to trimming and J lost 4 bases, with 6 bases between them. The CDR3 contains 11 residues. Documented time point: longitudinal time-point 2. By 5'RACE with 10-nucleotide random UMIs, the cDNA was made. TCRdb re-analysed the 5' RACE reads in MiXCR, keeping a single row per CDR3 protein. This table has tens of thousands of distinct CDR3 sequences, 4.5% to 7.5% appearing once. Input material: PBMCs. J is TRBJ2-5 and V is TRBV12-3 or TRBV12-4; D unclear. The sequence was collected from a woman aged 60-75 years with multiple sclerosis. The CDR3 loop reads CASSSTETQYF. The CDR3 DNA is TGTGCCAGCAGCTCGACAGAGACCCAGTACTTC.